This T cell receptor (beta chain) is from a study of T cell responses to AZD1222 COVID-19 vaccine. Profiling relied on immunoSEQ multiplex PCR, and the TCRdb table lists in-frame clones only, not all of them. The sample contains around 160,000 clones, approximately 88% of which appear only once. Germline V gene data show CDR1 as LGHDT and CDR2 as YNNKEL (reference sequence). CDR3 length: 14 residues. The V end lost 2 bases, the J end lost 4 bases, and 11 bases lay between the germline ends. The TCR sequence derives from an adult in good health. Sequencing was performed on peripheral blood, taken on day 0 of AZD1222 vaccination. The rearrangement links TRBV3-1 (or the pseudogene TRBV3-2) to TRBJ1-1; maybe TRBD1 (5 bases). CDR3 sequence: CASSQRGGGTEAFF. CDR3 sequence (DNA): TGTGCCAGCAGCCAACGCGGGGGGGGCACTGAAGCTTTCTTT.